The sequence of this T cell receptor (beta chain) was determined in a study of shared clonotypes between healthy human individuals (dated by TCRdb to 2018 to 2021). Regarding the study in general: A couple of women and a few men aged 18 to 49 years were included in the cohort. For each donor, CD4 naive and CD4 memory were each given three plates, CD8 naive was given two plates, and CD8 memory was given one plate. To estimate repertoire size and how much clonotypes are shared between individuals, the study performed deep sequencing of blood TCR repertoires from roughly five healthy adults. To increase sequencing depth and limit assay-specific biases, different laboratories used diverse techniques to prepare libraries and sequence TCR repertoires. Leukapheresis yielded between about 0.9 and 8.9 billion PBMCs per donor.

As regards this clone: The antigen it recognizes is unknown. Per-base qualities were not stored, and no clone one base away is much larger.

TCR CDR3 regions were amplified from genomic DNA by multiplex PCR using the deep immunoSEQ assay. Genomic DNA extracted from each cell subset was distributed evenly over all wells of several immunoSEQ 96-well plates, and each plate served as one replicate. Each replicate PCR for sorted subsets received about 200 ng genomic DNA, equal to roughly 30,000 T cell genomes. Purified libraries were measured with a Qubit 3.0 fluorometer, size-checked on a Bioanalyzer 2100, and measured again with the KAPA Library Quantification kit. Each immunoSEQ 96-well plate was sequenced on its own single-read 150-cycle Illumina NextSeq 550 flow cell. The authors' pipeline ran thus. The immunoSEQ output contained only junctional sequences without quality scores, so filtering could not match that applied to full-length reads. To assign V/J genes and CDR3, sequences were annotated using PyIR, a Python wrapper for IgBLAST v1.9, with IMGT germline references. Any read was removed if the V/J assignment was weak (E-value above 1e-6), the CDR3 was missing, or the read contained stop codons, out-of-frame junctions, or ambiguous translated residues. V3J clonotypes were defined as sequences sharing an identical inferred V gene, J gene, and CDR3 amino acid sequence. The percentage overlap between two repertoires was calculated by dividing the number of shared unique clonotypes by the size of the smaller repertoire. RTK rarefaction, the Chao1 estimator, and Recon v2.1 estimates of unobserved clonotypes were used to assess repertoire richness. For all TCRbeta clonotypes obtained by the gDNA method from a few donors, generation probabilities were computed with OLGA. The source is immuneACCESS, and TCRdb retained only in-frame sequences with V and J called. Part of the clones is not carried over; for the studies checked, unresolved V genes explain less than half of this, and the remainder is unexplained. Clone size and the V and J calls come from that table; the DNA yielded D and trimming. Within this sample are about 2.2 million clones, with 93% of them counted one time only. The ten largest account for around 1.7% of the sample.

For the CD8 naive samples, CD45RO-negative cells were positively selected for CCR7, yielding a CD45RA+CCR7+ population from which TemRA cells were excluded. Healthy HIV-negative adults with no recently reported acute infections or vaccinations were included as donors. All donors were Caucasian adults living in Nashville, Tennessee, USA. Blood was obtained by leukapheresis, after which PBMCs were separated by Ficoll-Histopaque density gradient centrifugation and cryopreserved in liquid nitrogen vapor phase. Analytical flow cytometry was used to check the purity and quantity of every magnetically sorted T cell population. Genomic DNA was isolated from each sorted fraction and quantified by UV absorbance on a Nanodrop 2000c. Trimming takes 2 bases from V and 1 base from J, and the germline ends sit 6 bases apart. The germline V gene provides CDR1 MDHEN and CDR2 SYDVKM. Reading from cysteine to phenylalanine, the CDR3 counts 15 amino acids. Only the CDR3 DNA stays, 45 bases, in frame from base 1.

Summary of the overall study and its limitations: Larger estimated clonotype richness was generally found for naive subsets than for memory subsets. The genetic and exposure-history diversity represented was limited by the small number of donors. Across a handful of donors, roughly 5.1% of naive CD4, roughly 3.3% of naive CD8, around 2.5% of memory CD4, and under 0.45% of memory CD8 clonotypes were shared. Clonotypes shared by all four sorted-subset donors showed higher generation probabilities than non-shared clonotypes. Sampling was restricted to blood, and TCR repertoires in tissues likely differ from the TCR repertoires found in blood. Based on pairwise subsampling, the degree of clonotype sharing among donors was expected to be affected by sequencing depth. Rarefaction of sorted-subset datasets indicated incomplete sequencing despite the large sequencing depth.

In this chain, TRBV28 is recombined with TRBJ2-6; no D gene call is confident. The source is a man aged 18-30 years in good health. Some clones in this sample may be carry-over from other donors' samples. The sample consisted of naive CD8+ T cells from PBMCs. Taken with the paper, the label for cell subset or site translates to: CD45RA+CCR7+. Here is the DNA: TGTGCCAGCAGTTTAATCCAGTCTGGGGCCAACGTCCTGACTTTC. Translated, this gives CASSLIQSGANVLTF.